This note documents a single T cell receptor (beta chain) sequence. Profiling relied on immunoSEQ multiplex PCR, and the TCRdb table lists in-frame clones only, not all of them. Counted here are about 440,000 clones, around 88% occurring once; the ten biggest clones make up 10% to 15%. The data were obtained in a study of blood T cell repertoires in COVID-19. Study-level information: Material from acute and convalescent COVID-19 was sourced from the United States, Italy and Spain.

The CDR3 is 13 residues long. Trimming took 0 bases from V and 13 from J, leaving 14 bases between them. Germline-derived CDR1 and CDR2 are SGHDT and YYEEEE. Material for sequencing was peripheral blood. The chain uses TRBV5-6 and TRBJ1-5; D may be TRBD1 (6 bases). This receptor was taken from a woman aged 45-60 years with COVID-19, enrolled during active disease. Here the CDR3 reads CASSLGPQGGQHF. The CDR3 region has the DNA TGTGCCAGCAGCTTGGGACCACAGGGTGGTCAGCATTTT.